The 30 T cell receptor beta chains below were found in one sample sequenced in a study of cytomegalovirus exposure and HLA in healthy donors. 13 Jbeta primers and 60 Vbeta primers were used for the PCR. Data came from immunoSEQ multiplex PCR; TCRdb stores just in-frame clones and leaves some out. The data hold under 70,000 clones, with over 75% observed a single time. Sequenced material: PBMCs. Every receptor here comes from a male donor in good health and CMV-seropositive.

CDR3 nucleotide sequence: TGTGCCAGCAGCGTAGAAGGGGCGAGGAATTCACCCCTCCACTTT. This codes for CASSVEGARNSPLHF. V is TRBV9 and J is TRBJ1-6; tentative D call: TRBD1 (5 bases). CDR3 size: 15 residues. V was trimmed by 0 bases and J by 7 bases, leaving 11 bases between them. Looked up from germline, CDR1 is SGDLS and CDR2 is YYNGEE. Full variable domain (outside the CDR3, taken from reference TRBV9 and TRBJ1-6): DSGVTQTPKHLITATGQRVTLRCSPRSGDLSVYWYQQSLDQGLQFLIQYYNGEERAKGNILERFSAQQFPDLHSELNLSSLELGDSALYFCASSVEGARNSPLHFGNGTRLTVT.

The chain couples TRBV27 to TRBJ1-4; D uncertain. Trimming shortened V by 6 bases and J by 3 bases, and 8 bases separated the two germline ends. The CDR3 totals 13 residues. CDR1 is MNHEY, CDR2 SMNVEV, per germline (reference sequence). CDR3 nucleotides: TGTGCCAGCAGCCGGAGCCCTAATGAAAAACTGTTTTTT. It encodes CASSRSPNEKLFF.

This rearrangement joins TRBV6-5 to TRBJ2-5, with a weak D call TRBD2 (5 bases). The CDR3 length is 12 residues. V lost 4 bases and J 5 bases, leaving 8 bases between the germline ends. CDR1 is MNHEY and CDR2 is SVGAGI in the germline V gene. The CDR3 here is CASSWSGETQYF. In DNA, the CDR3 is TGTGCCAGCAGTTGGTCGGGGGAGACCCAGTACTTC.

The chain has TRBV6-5 and TRBJ1-2; 9 bases align to TRBD1. V lost 5 bases, J lost 0 bases, and 4 bases stayed unmatched. This CDR3 spans 15 amino acids. Germline CDR1 is MNHEY and CDR2 is SVGAGI. CDR3 nucleotides: TGTGCCAGCAGTATCTACAGGGGGCCTAACTATGGCTACACCTTC. Encoded protein: CASSIYRGPNYGYTF.

The sample holds a few counts of this clone. The V and J genes are TRBV9 and TRBJ1-1, with D perhaps TRBD1 (5 bases). Trimming took 1 base from V and 4 from J, leaving 8 bases between them. This CDR3 has 13 residues. Germline values: CDR1 SGDLS, CDR2 YYNGEE. The CDR3 DNA follows: TGTGCCAGCAGCGTACAGGGAGGCACTGAAGCTTTCTTT. It is translated as CASSVQGGTEAFF.

The chain uses TRBV18 and TRBJ2-6, with D maybe TRBD1 (6 bases). Germline V gives CDR1 KGHSH, CDR2 LQKENI. Trimming took off 5 bases at V and 1 base at J, with 12 bases between the two ends. This CDR3 spans 16 amino acids. For the CDR3, the DNA is TGTGCCAGCTCAAGACAGGACTTGTCTGGGGCCAACGTCCTGACTTTC. Translated, it gives CASSRQDLSGANVLTF.

This clone was observed a few times. The chain employs TRBV4-2 and TRBJ2-2; 7 nucleotides align to TRBD2. The CDR3 is 18 residues long. Germline CDR1 reads LGHNA; CDR2 reads YNFKEQ. The V segment lost 0 bases and the J segment 3 bases; nucleotides outside the gene matches: 10. The CDR3 region has the DNA TGTGCCAGCAGCCAAGATAGGGCTAGCGGCGTTGACACCGGGGAGCTGTTTTTT. Translated: CASSQDRASGVDTGELFF.

The chain links TRBV9 to TRBJ1-5; weak D call: TRBD1 (5 bases). Trimming cost V 4 bases and J 8 bases, with 19 bases left between them. There are 15 residues in the CDR3. The germline V gene has CDR1 SGDLS and CDR2 YYNGEE. The CDR3 region has the DNA TGTGCCAGCAGCCCCAACCCCGGGGGGAGTGAGCCCCAGCATTTT. This sequence encodes CASSPNPGGSEPQHF.

The chain couples TRBV10-1 to TRBJ2-2, with D perhaps TRBD1 (5 bases). Trimming stripped 2 bases from V and 0 bases from J, with 7 bases between. The CDR3 length is 15 residues. Per the germline V gene, CDR1 is WNHNN and CDR2 is SYGVQD (reference sequence). The CDR3, as DNA: TGCGCCAGCAGTGAGGCGGACACGAACACCGGGGAGCTGTTTTTT. This gives the protein CASSEADTNTGELFF.

This clone was seen a handful of times. This CDR3 is CASSPIPPRDTGELFF. In DNA, the CDR3 is TGTGCCAGCTCACCAATTCCACCCCGGGACACCGGGGAGCTGTTTTTT. This chain connects TRBV18 to TRBJ2-2; D remains unclear. CDR3 length: 16 amino acids. Germline lookup yields CDR1 KGHSH and CDR2 LQKENI. V was cut by 2 bases and J by 3 bases, with 13 bases left in between.

The rearrangement joins TRBV4-2 to TRBJ2-7; D is perhaps TRBD2 (5 bases). The CDR3 has 17 residues. From germline, CDR1 is LGHNA and CDR2 YNFKEQ. V was trimmed by 2 bases and J by 3 bases, leaving 20 bases between them. Here the CDR3 reads CASSQSDLGLNFYEQYF. The CDR3 DNA reads as TGTGCCAGCAGCCAATCGGACCTTGGACTGAACTTCTACGAGCAGTACTTC.

The V call is TRBV28, the J call TRBJ1-4, with 7 bases fitting TRBD1. The CDR3 has 19 residues. Germline lookup yields CDR1 MDHEN and CDR2 SYDVKM. V shed 0 bases, J shed 3 bases, and the junction held 13 bases outside the gene matches. CDR3 in amino acids: CASSLWPQGKFGANEKLFF. For the CDR3, the DNA is TGTGCCAGCAGTTTATGGCCACAGGGGAAGTTTGGGGCTAATGAAAAACTGTTTTTT.

V and J are TRBV9 and TRBJ1-3; D not resolved. The CDR3 loop spans 18 amino acids. V shed 3 bases and J shed 8 bases, with 27 bases lying between them. The germline V gene encodes CDR1 SGDLS and CDR2 YYNGEE. Here the CDR3 reads CASSAPPREPRSGDTIYF. DNA for the CDR3: TGTGCCAGCAGCGCCCCCCCTCGAGAGCCCCGCTCCGGGGACACCATATATTTT.

V usage is TRBV18 and J usage is TRBJ1-1; D gene ambiguous. The germline V gene has CDR1 KGHSH and CDR2 LQKENI. Trimming removed 4 bases from V and 3 bases from J, with 12 bases in between. CDR3 length equals 14 residues. CDR3 region: CASSRQGSYTEAFF. The CDR3 region has the DNA TGTGCCAGCTCACGTCAAGGGAGTTACACTGAAGCTTTCTTT.

This sequence joins TRBV2 and TRBJ2-5; D unresolved. The closer fit of TRBJ2-7 to the DNA end suggests the J call may be wrong. Germline V gives CDR1 SNHLY, CDR2 FYNNEI. The CDR3 loop spans 11 amino acids. As DNA, the CDR3 is TGTGCCAGCCAAGTAGAGTACGAGCAGTACTTC. It encodes CASQVEYEQYF.

In DNA form, the CDR3 reads TGTGCCAGCAGCCAGGGGACAGTCTCTGGGGCCAACGTCCTGACTTTC. Its translation is CASSQGTVSGANVLTF. V is TRBV4-2 and J is TRBJ2-6, with 7 nucleotides matching TRBD1. CDR1 LGHNA and CDR2 YNFKEQ come from the germline V gene. J lost 0 bases, V lost 3 bases, and 2 bases had no gene match. The CDR3 is 16 amino acids.

The chain is built from TRBV5-1 and TRBJ2-5; TRBD2 agrees at 8 bases. After removal of 1 base from V and 4 bases from J, the junction contained 12 bases not matched to a gene. Germline lookup yields CDR1 SGHRS and CDR2 YFSETQ. The CDR3 runs 17 residues. The CDR3 loop reads CASSLLSSGSMGETQYF. CDR3 coding DNA: TGCGCCAGCAGCTTGTTGTCTAGCGGGTCCATGGGAGAGACCCAGTACTTC.

This chain connects TRBV5-4 to TRBJ1-3; 8 bases fit TRBD1. The CDR3 has 14 amino acids. The V segment lost 4 bases and the J segment 7 bases; nucleotides outside the gene matches: 7. Germline V gene lookup returns CDR1 SGHNT and CDR2 YYREEE (reference sequence). DNA of the CDR3: TGTGCCAGCAGCACGCGGACAGGGAGGAACACCATATATTTT. This translates into CASSTRTGRNTIYF.

This sequence joins TRBV7-8 and TRBJ2-1; D gene ambiguous. Germline assignment: CDR1 SGHVS and CDR2 FQNEAQ. Trimming took off 1 base at V and 8 bases at J, with 6 bases between the two ends. This CDR3 region has 12 residues. The CDR3 spells CASSLVGYEQFF. DNA for the CDR3: TGTGCCAGCAGCTTAGTCGGGTATGAGCAGTTCTTC.

The genes are TRBV4-3 and TRBJ1-1, with D perhaps TRBD1 (6 bases). This CDR3 is 15 amino acids long. Trimming pared 3 bases from V and 1 base from J, leaving 12 bases between. Germline V gives CDR1 LGHNA, CDR2 YSLEER. In DNA, the CDR3 is TGCGCCAGCAGCCAGGGACAACAGACGAACACTGAAGCTTTCTTT. Encoded protein: CASSQGQQTNTEAFF.

This clone showed up just once. This rearrangement joins TRBV27 to TRBJ1-2, with 8 nucleotides matching TRBD1. Looked up from germline, CDR1 is MNHEY and CDR2 is SMNVEV (reference sequence). The CDR3 sequence is 13 residues long. V shed 3 bases and J 8 bases; nucleotides not matched to a gene: 5. CDR3 sequence reads: CASSFRTGLGYTF. The DNA for the CDR3 is TGTGCCAGCAGTTTTCGGACAGGGCTCGGCTACACCTTC.

The genes are TRBV7-8 and TRBJ2-6; no clear D gene. CDR1 is SGHVS and CDR2 is FQNEAQ in the germline V gene. Between the trimmed V and J ends, which lost 0 bases and 2 bases, there was a span of 11 bases. CDR3 length: 17 residues. In DNA form, the CDR3 reads TGTGCCAGCAGCTTAGCGAAACAGTTGGCTGGGGCCAACGTCCTGACTTTC. The encoded protein is CASSLAKQLAGANVLTF.

This clone has just a few counts. The chain has TRBV5-6 and TRBJ2-7; D is perhaps TRBD2 (6 bases). Trimming pared 0 bases from V and 2 bases from J, leaving 12 bases between. This CDR3 has 15 residues. CDR1 and CDR2 (germline): SGHDT, YYEEEE. For the CDR3, the DNA is TGTGCCAGCAGCTTGGGACTTGGGGGGACCTACGAGCAGTACTTC. It translates to CASSLGLGGTYEQYF.

The chain joins TRBV28 to TRBJ1-1; D is uncertain. The CDR3 loop spans 13 amino acids. Germline CDR1 is MDHEN and CDR2 is SYDVKM. Trimming took 3 bases from V and 5 from J, leaving 10 bases between them. The CDR3 region has the DNA TGTGCCAGCAGTTTGATAGAAAGAACTGAAGCTTTCTTT. Amino acid sequence: CASSLIERTEAFF. The full variable domain, completed using reference TRBV28 and TRBJ1-1, is DVKVTQSSRYLVKRTGEKVFLECVQDMDHENMFWYRQDPGLGLRLIYFSYDVKMKEKGDIPEGYSVSREKKERFSLILESASTNQTSMYLCASSLIERTEAFFGQGTRLTVV.

The genes are TRBV14 and TRBJ2-3; the match to TRBD2 covers 9 bases. The V segment lost 4 bases and the J segment 1 base; nucleotides outside the gene matches: 3. The CDR3 has 15 residues. Germline V gene data show CDR1 as SGHDN and CDR2 as FVKESK. CDR3 protein: CASSPRGGGTDTQYF. In nucleotides, the CDR3 is TGTGCCAGCAGCCCGCGGGGGGGCGGCACAGATACGCAGTATTTT. Full variable domain (rest looked up from reference TRBV14 and TRBJ2-3): EAGVTQFPSHSVIEKGQTVTLRCDPISGHDNLYWYRRVMGKEIKFLLHFVKESKQDESGMPNNRFLAERTGGTYSTLKVQPAELEDSGVYFCASSPRGGGTDTQYFGPGTRLTVL.

The CDR3 loop reads CASSTRIAGSYEQYF. Here the CDR3 DNA reads TGTGCCAGCAGCACGAGGATAGCGGGGTCCTACGAGCAGTACTTC. This chain connects TRBV7-2 to TRBJ2-7, with 8 bases lining up with TRBD2. The CDR3 spans 15 residues. V was clipped by 5 bases and J by 1 base; unmatched bases: 7. In germline, CDR1 is SGHTA, CDR2 FQGNSA.

This clone showed up just a few times. The chain recombines TRBV27 with TRBJ2-1; tentative D call: TRBD2 (5 bases). Germline V gene lookup returns CDR1 MNHEY and CDR2 SMNVEV (reference sequence). This CDR3 is 12 amino acids long. Trimming cost V 4 bases and J 7 bases, with 8 bases left between them. The DNA of the CDR3 is TGTGCCAGCAGTTCTACTAGGAATGAGCAGTTCTTC. It translates to CASSSTRNEQFF.

V is TRBV7-3 and J is TRBJ2-3, with 7 bases matching TRBD1. J lost 2 bases, V lost 2 bases, and 7 bases had no gene match. The CDR3 runs to 16 residues. CDR1 and CDR2 (germline): SGHTA, FQGTGA. CDR3 region: CASSLGQDLYTDTQYF. DNA of the CDR3: TGTGCCAGCAGCTTAGGACAGGACCTATACACAGATACGCAGTATTTT.

This sequence joins TRBV5-4 and TRBJ2-4; 8 bases fit TRBD1. J lost 1 base, V lost 4 bases, and 7 bases had no gene match. CDR1 is SGHNT and CDR2 is YYREEE in the germline V gene (reference sequence). The length of the CDR3 is 16 residues. CDR3 sequence: CASSPTGVWAKNIQYF. CDR3 nucleotide sequence: TGTGCCAGCAGCCCGACAGGGGTTTGGGCCAAAAACATTCAGTACTTC.

This chain connects TRBV2 to TRBJ2-5; D is undetermined. Germline CDR1 is SNHLY and CDR2 is FYNNEI. This CDR3 has 13 residues. V dropped 8 bases and J dropped 1 base, with 11 bases sitting between them. The CDR3 region is CASYTKIQETQYF. DNA for the CDR3: TGTGCCAGCTATACTAAAATCCAAGAGACCCAGTACTTC. The whole variable domain, remainder taken from reference TRBV2 and TRBJ2-5, is EPEVTQTPSHQVTQMGQEVILRCVPISNHLYFYWYRQILGQKVEFLVSFYNNEISEKSEIFDDQFSVERPDGSNFTLKIRSTKLEDSAMYFCASYTKIQETQYFGPGTRLLVL.